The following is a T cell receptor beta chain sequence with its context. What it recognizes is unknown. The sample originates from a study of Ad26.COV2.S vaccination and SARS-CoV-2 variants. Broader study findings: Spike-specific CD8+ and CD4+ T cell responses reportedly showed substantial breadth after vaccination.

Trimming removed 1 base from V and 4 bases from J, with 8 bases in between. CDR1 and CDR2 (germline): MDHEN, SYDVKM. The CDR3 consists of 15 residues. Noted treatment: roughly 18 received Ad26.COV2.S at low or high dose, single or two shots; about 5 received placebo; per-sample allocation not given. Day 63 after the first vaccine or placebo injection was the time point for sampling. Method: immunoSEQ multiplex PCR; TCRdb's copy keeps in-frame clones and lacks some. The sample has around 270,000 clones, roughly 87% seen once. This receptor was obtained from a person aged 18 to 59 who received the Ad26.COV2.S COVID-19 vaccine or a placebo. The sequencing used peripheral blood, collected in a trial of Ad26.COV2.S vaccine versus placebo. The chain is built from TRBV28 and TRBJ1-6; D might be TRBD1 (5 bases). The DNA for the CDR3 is TGTGCCAGCAGTTTATCGACAGCTTATAATTCACCCCTCCACTTT. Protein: CASSLSTAYNSPLHF.